One sample yielded the 20 T cell receptor beta chains listed below, sequenced in a study of cytomegalovirus exposure and HLA in healthy donors. Vbeta (60) and Jbeta (13) primers were used in the PCR. Repertoires were generated with immunoSEQ multiplex PCR, while TCRdb's copy carries only in-frame clones and drops some. The sample holds 200,000 to 250,000 clones, around 88% seen once. The source material was PBMCs. All receptors derive from a young woman in good health and CMV-seronegative.

The chain employs TRBV15 and TRBJ1-5; D remains ambiguous. The CDR3 loop spans 17 amino acids. With 0 bases removed from V and 0 bases from J, the gap between germline ends came to 12 bases. Germline-derived CDR1 and CDR2 are LNHNV and YYDKDF (reference sequence). The CDR3 nucleotides are TGTGCCACCAGCAGAGATCGAGCGTACTATAGCAATCAGCCCCAGCATTTT. It is translated as CATSRDRAYYSNQPQHF.

The rearrangement joins TRBV6-6 to TRBJ1-1; 8 bases are shared with TRBD1. The CDR3 is 13 amino acids. The germline V gene has CDR1 MNHNY and CDR2 SVGAGI (reference sequence). V was clipped by 6 bases and J by 3 bases; unmatched bases: 3. The CDR3 reads CASRLTGDTEAFF. DNA of the CDR3: TGTGCCAGCAGGTTGACAGGGGACACTGAAGCTTTCTTT.

V usage is TRBV4-3 and J usage is TRBJ2-5; 10 bases fit TRBD2. CDR1 and CDR2 from the germline V gene are LGHNA and YSLEER. V trimming: 3 bases; J trimming: 5 bases; junction bases outside the gene matches: 12. The CDR3 covers 17 residues. The CDR3 DNA sequence: TGCGCCAGCAGCCATGTAACGACCGGGACTAGCGTGGAGACCCAGTACTTC. Its translation is CASSHVTTGTSVETQYF.

The chain links TRBV29-1 to TRBJ2-4; D may be TRBD1 (6 bases). V shed 7 bases and J shed 9 bases, with 16 bases lying between them. Germline V lookup: CDR1 SQVTM, CDR2 ANQGSEA. The CDR3 has 12 amino acids. The CDR3 loop is CSGWQGPGIQYF. The CDR3 DNA sequence: TGCAGCGGTTGGCAGGGGCCAGGCATTCAGTACTTC.

V and J are TRBV5-4 and TRBJ2-5; 13 positions agree with TRBD2. CDR1 and CDR2 (germline): SGHNT, YYREEE (reference sequence). Trimming removed 3 bases from V and 1 base from J; junction bases left unmatched: 3. The CDR3 has 16 residues. Here the CDR3 DNA reads TGTGCCAGCAGCTCGGGGACTAGCGGGACCCAAGAGACCCAGTACTTC. Its translation: CASSSGTSGTQETQYF.

The rearrangement joins TRBV5-6 to TRBJ2-7; 8 bases align to TRBD2. Germline loops: CDR1 SGHDT, CDR2 YYEEEE. The CDR3 loop spans 16 amino acids. The ends lost 5 bases at V and 2 bases at J; junction bases unmatched: 12. CDR3 sequence: CASRGTERGNPYEQYF. CDR3 nucleotides: TGTGCCAGCAGAGGCACGGAGCGGGGGAATCCCTACGAGCAGTACTTC.

This sequence joins TRBV18 and TRBJ1-6; D unresolved. The CDR3 has 15 residues. Germline V lookup: CDR1 KGHSH, CDR2 LQKENI. The V end was cut by 3 bases, the J end by 6 bases, with 12 bases between. CDR3 in DNA: TGTGCCAGCTCACCTTGGGAGGTGAGTAATTCACCCCTCCACTTT. Protein: CASSPWEVSNSPLHF.

The chain joins TRBV7-7 to TRBJ2-5; 8 bases fit TRBD2. J was trimmed by 2 bases and V by 4 bases; bases with no gene match: 9. This CDR3 has 16 amino acids. CDR1 and CDR2 from the germline V gene are SSHAT and FNYEAQ (reference sequence). The CDR3 DNA reads as TGTGCCAGCAGCTCCCATATGGGACTAGTTCAAGAGACCCAGTACTTC. This sequence encodes CASSSHMGLVQETQYF.

The J gene is TRBJ2-5, the V gene TRBV4-3, with a weak D call TRBD2 (5 bases). There are 14 residues in the CDR3. The V gene lost 0 bases and the J gene lost 5 bases, with 10 bases spanning the gap. CDR1 LGHNA and CDR2 YSLEER come from the germline V gene. CDR3 sequence reads: CASSQDLTGETQYF. CDR3 nucleotide sequence: TGCGCCAGCAGCCAAGATCTAACGGGGGAGACCCAGTACTTC.

A single count supports this clone. The rearrangement links TRBV30 to TRBJ2-5; 7 bases align to TRBD2. This CDR3 has 15 residues. Germline-derived CDR1 and CDR2 are GTSNPN and SVGIG (reference sequence). Trimming cost V 3 bases and J 5 bases; bases outside gene matches: 12. This CDR3 reads CAWSYAGARRETQYF. CDR3 in DNA: TGTGCCTGGAGCTACGCGGGAGCCAGGAGGGAGACCCAGTACTTC.

This clone was found a few times. The chain joins TRBV29-1 to TRBJ2-7, with 7 bases identical to TRBD2. J gave up 4 bases and V 5 bases, and 8 bases lay outside the gene matches. The length of the CDR3 is 13 residues. From germline, CDR1 is SQVTM and CDR2 ANQGSEA. CDR3 loop: CSVLGWGGYEQYF. CDR3 nucleotides: TGCAGCGTTCTAGGATGGGGGGGATACGAGCAGTACTTC.

V and J are TRBV15 and TRBJ2-3; the match to TRBD2 covers 7 bases. Germline V lookup: CDR1 LNHNV, CDR2 YYDKDF (reference sequence). This CDR3 spans 15 amino acids. V dropped 3 bases and J dropped 1; count of bases not matched to a gene: 4. For the CDR3, the DNA is TGTGCCACCAGCAGGGATGCGGGGGGCACAGATACGCAGTATTTT. The encoded protein is CATSRDAGGTDTQYF. Combining the CDR3 with reference TRBV15 and TRBJ2-3 gives the whole variable domain DAMVIQNPRYQVTQFGKPVTLSCSQTLNHNVMYWYQQKSSQAPKLLFHYYDKDFNNEADTPDNFQSRRPNTSFCFLDIRSPGLGDTAMYLCATSRDAGGTDTQYFGPGTRLTVL.

The table lists this clone with a few counts. The chain couples TRBV11-2 to TRBJ2-7, with no clear D. The CDR3 is 14 residues long. CDR1 is SGHAT, CDR2 FQNNGV, per germline. V lost 1 base, J lost 4 bases, and 11 bases lay in between. CDR3: CASSLVAANYEQYF. The CDR3 coding sequence is TGTGCCAGCAGCTTAGTAGCTGCCAATTACGAGCAGTACTTC.

This chain joins TRBV5-8 and TRBJ2-1, with 8 bases aligning to TRBD2. After removal of 3 bases from V and 8 bases from J, the junction contained 13 bases not matched to a gene. The CDR3 is made up of 16 amino acids. Germline CDR1 reads SGHTS; CDR2 reads YDEGEE. Written as DNA, the CDR3 is TGTGCCAGCAGCTATAACGTGGGACTAGGAAACGATGAGCAGTTCTTC. Protein: CASSYNVGLGNDEQFF.

The genes are TRBV7-9 and TRBJ2-2; no clear D gene. Looked up from germline, CDR1 is SEHNR and CDR2 is FQNEAQ (reference sequence). The length of the CDR3 is 13 residues. Trimming shortened V by 1 base and J by 6 bases, and 6 bases separated the two germline ends. CDR3 in DNA: TGTGCCAGCAGCTTAGAACAACCCGGGGAGCTGTTTTTT. Protein: CASSLEQPGELFF.

The chain joins TRBV10-1 to TRBJ2-1; D gene ambiguous. The CDR3 is made up of 12 amino acids. CDR1 and CDR2 from the germline V gene are WNHNN and SYGVQD (reference sequence). V lost 3 bases and J 7 bases, leaving 7 bases between the germline ends. CDR3 protein: CASSELLNEQFF. The CDR3 region has the DNA TGCGCCAGCAGTGAACTACTAAATGAGCAGTTCTTC.

The chain is built from TRBV2 and TRBJ2-5; maybe TRBD1 (8 bases). Germline loops: CDR1 SNHLY, CDR2 FYNNEI. This CDR3 has 14 residues. Trimming stripped 7 bases from V and 4 bases from J, with 16 bases between. This chain's CDR3 is CASTLTGEGETQYF. In nucleotides, the CDR3 is TGTGCCAGCACTTTGACAGGGGAGGGAGAGACCCAGTACTTC.

The rearrangement links TRBV5-6 to TRBJ1-4; 7 positions agree with TRBD1. With V trimmed by 5 bases and J by 5 bases, 9 bases remained unmatched. The CDR3 covers 15 residues. The germline gives CDR1 SGHDT, CDR2 YYEEEE. The DNA of the CDR3 is TGTGCCAGCAGTTCAACGGGACAGCCGAATGAAAAACTGTTTTTT. Protein sequence: CASSSTGQPNEKLFF.

V usage is TRBV9 and J usage is TRBJ2-1; 9 bases are a match to TRBD2. V was pared by 0 bases and J by 7 bases, with 8 bases of the junction left unmatched. In germline, CDR1 is SGDLS, CDR2 YYNGEE. This CDR3 spans 16 amino acids. CDR3 bases: TGTGCCAGCAGCGTAGTTCAGACTAGCGGAGGTAATGAGCAGTTCTTC. As protein: CASSVVQTSGGNEQFF.

The chain has TRBV14 and TRBJ1-2; D remains ambiguous. There are 16 residues in the CDR3. CDR1 is SGHDN, CDR2 FVKESK, per germline. With 0 bases removed from V and 4 bases from J, the gap between germline ends came to 15 bases. The DNA for the CDR3 is TGTGCCAGCAGCCAAGATCCGGCAGGCCACCGCTATGGCTACACCTTC. It yields the protein CASSQDPAGHRYGYTF.